Sequencing of this T cell receptor beta chain was carried out in a study of T cells in women clearing cervical HPV infection. In the study overall: Controls gave blood once infection was undetectable; cases at lesion identification. Findings of the study overall: Cases and controls were distinguished at AUC about 0.8 by richness and V genes.

This clone is called large based on its frequency. Its antigen is unidentified. Using immunoSEQ multiplex PCR, the repertoire was profiled, and TCRdb retains in-frame clones only, with some absent. This listing includes about 19,000 clones. The sequenced material came from blood buffy coat. This receptor was taken from a woman aged 18 to 75 with a cervical HPV16 infection that either progressed to CIN3+ or cleared (not recorded which).

The CDR3 DNA, read in part, is TGTGCCATCAGTGATTCCCAGGGAGGGGGCGCCTACAATGAG. It codes for CAISDSQGGGAYNE. The full CDR3 reads CAISDSQGGGAYNEQFF. The V call is TRBV10-3, the J call TRBJ2-1; possibly TRBD1 or TRBD2 for D (7 bases each). Sequencing ends 3 residues short of the CDR3 end; the germline J gene provides the rest. CDR1 and CDR2 from the germline V gene are ENHRY and SYGVKD. Trimming shortened V by 3 bases and J by 2 bases, and 17 bases separated the two germline ends. The CDR3 extends over 17 amino acids.